This T cell receptor (beta chain) was documented in a study of CD8+ T cells in alopecia areata. Study-wide results and limits: Among the 100 top clones, expanded CD8+ clones, like scalp clonality, were significantly decreased by tofacitinib.

This clone was seen a few times. Its target is unknown. cDNA reverse transcribed from extracted RNA served as the sequencing template. Assay used: immunoSEQ multiplex PCR; TCRdb lists only in-frame clones, some missing. The sample has 130,000 to 150,000 clones, approximately 80% seen once. Treatment of the sample: oral pan-JAK inhibitor, 5-10 mg twice daily. This receptor was obtained from a human donor with alopecia areata. This specimen consisted of CD8+ T cells sorted from blood, obtained at week 4, from a patient treated with tofacitinib.

The CDR3 sequence is CASSQVGTGLNTGELFF. The DNA of the CDR3 is TGCGCCAGCAGCCAAGTGGGAACAGGGCTGAACACCGGGGAGCTGTTTTTT. J is TRBJ2-2 and V is TRBV4-3; a weak D match, TRBD1 (6 bases). This CDR3 contains 17 residues. The germline V gene has CDR1 LGHNA and CDR2 YSLEER. V lost 1 base, J lost 1 base, and 13 bases lay in between.